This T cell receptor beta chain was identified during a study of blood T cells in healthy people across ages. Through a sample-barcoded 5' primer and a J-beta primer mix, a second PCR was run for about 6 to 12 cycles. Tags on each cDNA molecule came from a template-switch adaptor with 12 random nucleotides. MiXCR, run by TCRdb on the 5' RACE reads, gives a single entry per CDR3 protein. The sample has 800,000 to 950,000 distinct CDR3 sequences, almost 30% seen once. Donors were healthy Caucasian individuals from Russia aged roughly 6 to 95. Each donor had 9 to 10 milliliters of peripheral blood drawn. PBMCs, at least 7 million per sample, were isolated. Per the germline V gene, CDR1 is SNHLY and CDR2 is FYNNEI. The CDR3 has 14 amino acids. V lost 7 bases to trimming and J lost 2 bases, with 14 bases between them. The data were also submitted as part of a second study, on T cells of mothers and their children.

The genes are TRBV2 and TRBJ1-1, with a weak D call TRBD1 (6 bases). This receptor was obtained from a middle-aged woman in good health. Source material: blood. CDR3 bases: TGTGCCAGCACCGAACAGGGAATTAACACTGAAGCTTTCTTT. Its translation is CASTEQGINTEAFF. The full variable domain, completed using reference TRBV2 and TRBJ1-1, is EPEVTQTPSHQVTQMGQEVILRCVPISNHLYFYWYRQILGQKVEFLVSFYNNEISEKSEIFDDQFSVERPDGSNFTLKIRSTKLEDSAMYFCASTEQGINTEAFFGQGTRLTVV.